Presented here are 20 T cell receptor beta chains from one specimen sequenced in a study of T cells after posttransplantation cyclophosphamide. Method: immunoSEQ multiplex PCR; TCRdb's copy keeps in-frame clones and lacks some. The sample contains 40,000 to 55,000 clones, none of them singletons. The sample consisted of PBMCs. The receptor source for this set is a man in his forties in good health, CMV-negative, and a related stem cell transplant donor.

This clone was detected many times. This chain connects TRBV6-5 to TRBJ1-2; tentatively, D is TRBD1 (5 bases). The germline V gene has CDR1 MNHEY and CDR2 SVGAGI. Trimming shortened V by 6 bases and J by 7 bases, and 12 bases separated the two germline ends. This CDR3 has 12 amino acids. The CDR3 DNA sequence: TGTGCCAGCAGCCACCTCGGGGGTGGCTACACCTTC. Protein sequence: CASSHLGGGYTF.

Many counts were recorded for this clone. The chain links TRBV14 to TRBJ2-4, with TRBD1 matching over 7 bases. The germline V gene encodes CDR1 SGHDN and CDR2 FVKESK. The CDR3 runs 16 residues. V gave up 1 base and J gave up 0 bases; unmatched junction bases: 3. CDR3 protein: CASSQGTGRAKNIQYF. The CDR3 nucleotides read TGTGCCAGCAGCCAAGGGACAGGAAGAGCCAAAAACATTCAGTACTTC.

This clone came up many times. The chain combines TRBV6-1 with TRBJ1-3; D not certain. The V end was cut by 7 bases, the J end by 2 bases, with 15 bases between. The CDR3 consists of 15 residues. Per germline, CDR1 MNHNS and CDR2 SASEGT. As DNA, the CDR3 is TGTGCCAGCATCCGAACGGGGTCCCCTGGAAACACCATATATTTT. It translates to CASIRTGSPGNTIYF.

This clone was seen a handful of times. V usage is TRBV21-1 and J usage is TRBJ2-3; no DNA check was done on the table's D call, TRBD1. TRBV21-1 is a pseudogene. This CDR3 has 16 residues. Here the CDR3 DNA reads TGTGCCAGCAGCAAAGTAGGGGCCACGAGCACAGATACGCAGTATTTT. Protein sequence: CASSKVGATSTDTQYF.

This clone was observed at least ten times. The V gene is TRBV5-6, the J gene TRBJ1-3; D unclear. The CDR3 contains 16 residues. Per the germline V gene, CDR1 is SGHDT and CDR2 is YYEEEE. Trimming stripped 1 base from V and 0 bases from J, with 11 bases between. CDR3 DNA sequence: TGTGCCAGCAGCTTGCTCCTATCGCTCTCTGGAAACACCATATATTTT. Amino acid sequence: CASSLLLSLSGNTIYF.

This clone occurred many times. This chain uses TRBV5-1 with TRBJ2-3, with 9 nucleotides matching TRBD2. Trimming removed 1 base from V and 6 bases from J; junction bases left unmatched: 6. The CDR3 is 15 residues long. In germline, CDR1 is SGHRS, CDR2 YFSETQ. In DNA, the CDR3 is TGCGCCAGCAGCTTGCCTAGCGGGGTATACGATACGCAGTATTTT. It is translated as CASSLPSGVYDTQYF.

This clone appeared many times. The chain combines TRBV6-5 with TRBJ1-2, with 7 positions matching TRBD1. Germline CDR1 MNHEY, CDR2 SVGAGI. The CDR3 has 12 amino acids. The V and J ends lost 4 bases and 8 bases, in that order; junction bases with no gene match: 4. CDR3 region: CASSSTGIGYTF. The DNA for the CDR3 is TGTGCCAGCAGTTCGACAGGGATCGGCTACACCTTC.

This clone was recorded at least ten times. CDR3 DNA sequence: TGTGCCAGCAGCGGGGGGATAGGGTTCATAGAAGAGACCCAGTACTTC. As protein: CASSGGIGFIEETQYF. The J gene is TRBJ2-5, the V gene TRBV5-4, with D tentatively TRBD2 (6 bases). Trimming stripped 4 bases from V and 3 bases from J, with 19 bases between. This CDR3 contains 16 residues. Looked up from germline, CDR1 is SGHNT and CDR2 is YYREEE (reference sequence).

This clone came up many times. The J gene is TRBJ1-1, the V gene TRBV5-4, with TRBD1 as a possible D gene (5 bases). Germline values: CDR1 SGHNT, CDR2 YYREEE (reference sequence). Deletions cut 4 bases from V and 4 bases from J, with 11 bases between. This CDR3 is built from 13 residues. CDR3 in amino acids: CASSLREGTEAFF. CDR3 DNA: TGTGCCAGCAGCCTCAGGGAGGGCACTGAAGCTTTCTTT. The complete variable domain, with remaining parts taken from reference TRBV5-4 and TRBJ1-1, reads ETGVTQSPTHLIKTRGQQVTLRCSSQSGHNTVSWYQQALGQGPQFIFQYYREEENGRGNFPPRFSGLQFPNYSSELNVNALELDDSALYLCASSLREGTEAFFGQGTRLTVV.

This clone has just a few counts. The chain links TRBV7-9 to TRBJ1-1, with TRBD1 matching 7 bases. Germline V CDR1 and CDR2: SEHNR, FQNEAQ (reference sequence). This CDR3 is built from 13 residues. The junction had 3 bases not matched to a gene; V was cut back by 5 bases and J by 3 bases. CDR3 sequence reads: CASSGQGDTEAFF. As DNA, the CDR3 is TGTGCCAGCAGCGGTCAGGGGGACACTGAAGCTTTCTTT.

This clone was seen repeatedly, ten times or more. The chain links TRBV4-1 to TRBJ1-2; D gene unclear. V was trimmed by 0 bases and J by 2 bases, leaving 13 bases between them. The CDR3 is 16 amino acids. Germline assignment: CDR1 MGHRA and CDR2 YSYEKL. As DNA, the CDR3 is TGCGCCAGCAGCCAAGAGGCATTCACACAAAACTATGGCTACACCTTC. This codes for CASSQEAFTQNYGYTF.

The chain links TRBV7-9 to TRBJ1-3, with 9 positions matching TRBD1. The CDR3 sequence is 17 residues long. V dropped 1 base and J dropped 1; count of bases not matched to a gene: 5. The V gene's germline CDR1 is SEHNR and CDR2 FQNEAQ (reference sequence). The CDR3 DNA reads as TGTGCCAGCAGCTTAGGGACAGGGGCGTCATCTGGAAACACCATATATTTT. Translating gives CASSLGTGASSGNTIYF.

The chain combines TRBV6-5 with TRBJ2-5; 8 bases fit TRBD2. The CDR3 sequence is 15 residues long. V lost 5 bases, J lost 4 bases, and 9 bases stayed unmatched. CDR1 MNHEY and CDR2 SVGAGI come from the germline V gene. The CDR3 sequence: CASSPSGGAGETQYF. CDR3 nucleotides: TGTGCCAGCAGTCCCTCCGGGGGGGCGGGAGAGACCCAGTACTTC.

This clone appeared a few times. The chain combines TRBV10-3 with TRBJ2-3; the match to TRBD2 covers 7 bases. This CDR3 comprises 16 residues. Germline CDR1 is ENHRY and CDR2 is SYGVKD. V gave up 0 bases and J gave up 2 bases; unmatched junction bases: 5. The CDR3 is CAISESGGVSTDTQYF. Written as DNA, the CDR3 is TGTGCCATCAGTGAGTCGGGGGGGGTTTCCACAGATACGCAGTATTTT.

This clone has a count of ten or more. The chain is built from TRBV19 and TRBJ2-7; D may be TRBD2 (6 bases). Germline V lookup: CDR1 LNHDA, CDR2 SQIVND (reference sequence). The V and J ends lost 6 bases and 4 bases respectively, with 22 bases between them. This CDR3 is built from 16 residues. This CDR3 reads CASSSTSRGLGYEQYF. CDR3 DNA: TGTGCCAGTAGCTCAACCTCCCGGGGACTCGGGTACGAGCAGTACTTC.

This clone was counted ten times or more. DNA for the CDR3: TGTGCCAGCAGTTACCCACCGGGACAGGGGCCTTCTGAAGCTTTCTTT. Translating it yields CASSYPPGQGPSEAFF. The chain has TRBV6-6 and TRBJ1-1; 10 nucleotides line up with TRBD1. V shed 2 bases and J 6 bases; nucleotides not matched to a gene: 9. CDR1 MNHNY and CDR2 SVGAGI come from the germline V gene (reference sequence). The CDR3 runs to 16 residues.

The table lists this clone with many counts. The gene calls are TRBV5-5 and TRBJ1-5; no clear D gene. The germline gives CDR1 SGHKS, CDR2 YYEKEE (reference sequence). Trimming shortened V by 0 bases and J by 6 bases, and 7 bases separated the two germline ends. This CDR3 region has 13 residues. The CDR3 bases are TGTGCCAGCAGCTTGGCGGCGGGTCAGCCCCAGCATTTT. Protein: CASSLAAGQPQHF.

This clone has ten or more counts. The rearrangement links TRBV7-9 to TRBJ1-4; no firm D call. Per the germline V gene, CDR1 is SEHNR and CDR2 is FQNEAQ (reference sequence). Trimming removed 2 bases at V and 4 bases at J, with 5 bases between. This CDR3 region has 13 residues. CDR3 sequence reads: CASSLLSNEKLFF. CDR3 nucleotides: TGTGCCAGCAGCTTACTTAGTAATGAAAAACTGTTTTTT.

This clone was detected ten times or more. The chain carries TRBV2 and TRBJ1-1; weak D call: TRBD1 (5 bases). Looked up from germline, CDR1 is SNHLY and CDR2 is FYNNEI. The length of the CDR3 is 11 residues. The V end was cut by 8 bases, the J end by 5 bases, with 9 bases between. CDR3 nucleotides: TGTGCCAGCCCGGGGGGGACTGAAGCTTTCTTT. Translating gives CASPGGTEAFF.

This clone was picked up many times. The V gene is TRBV11-1, the J gene TRBJ2-7; 7 bases map to TRBD1. Looked up from germline, CDR1 is SGHAT and CDR2 is FQDESV (reference sequence). CDR3 length: 13 amino acids. The V gene end was trimmed by 8 bases and the J gene end by 6 bases; junction bases not matched to a gene: 10. As DNA, the CDR3 is TGTGCCAGCTCCCCCAGGGGGTTAGGCGAGCAGTACGTC. Translated: CASSPRGLGEQYV.